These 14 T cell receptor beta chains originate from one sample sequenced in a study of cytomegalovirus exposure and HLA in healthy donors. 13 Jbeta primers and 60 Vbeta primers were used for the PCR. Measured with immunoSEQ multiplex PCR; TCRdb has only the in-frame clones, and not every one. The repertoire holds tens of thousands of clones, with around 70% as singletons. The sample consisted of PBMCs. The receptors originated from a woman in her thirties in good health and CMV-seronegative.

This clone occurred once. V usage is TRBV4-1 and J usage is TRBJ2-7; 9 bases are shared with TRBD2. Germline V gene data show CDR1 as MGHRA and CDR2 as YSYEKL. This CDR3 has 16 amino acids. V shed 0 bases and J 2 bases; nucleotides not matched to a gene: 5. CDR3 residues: CASSQDRVAGAYEQYF. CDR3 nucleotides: TGCGCCAGCAGCCAAGATCGGGTAGCGGGAGCCTACGAGCAGTACTTC.

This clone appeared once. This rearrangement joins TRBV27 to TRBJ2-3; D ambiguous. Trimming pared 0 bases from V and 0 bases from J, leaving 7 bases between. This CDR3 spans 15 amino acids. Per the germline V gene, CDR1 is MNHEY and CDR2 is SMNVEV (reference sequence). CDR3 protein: CASSLSEPSTDTQYF. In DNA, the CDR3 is TGTGCCAGCAGTTTATCTGAGCCTAGCACAGATACGCAGTATTTT.

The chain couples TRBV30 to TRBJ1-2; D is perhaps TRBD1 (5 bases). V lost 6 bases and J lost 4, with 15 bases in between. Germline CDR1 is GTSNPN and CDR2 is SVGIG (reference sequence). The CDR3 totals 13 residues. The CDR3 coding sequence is TGTGCCTGCGGTACAGGTTCCATCTATGGCTACACCTTC. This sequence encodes CACGTGSIYGYTF.

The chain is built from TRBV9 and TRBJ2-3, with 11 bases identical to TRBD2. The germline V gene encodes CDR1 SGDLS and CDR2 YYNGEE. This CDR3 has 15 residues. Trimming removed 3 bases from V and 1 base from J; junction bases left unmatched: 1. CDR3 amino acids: CASSETSGGTDTQYF. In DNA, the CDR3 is TGTGCCAGCAGCGAGACTAGCGGGGGCACAGATACGCAGTATTTT.

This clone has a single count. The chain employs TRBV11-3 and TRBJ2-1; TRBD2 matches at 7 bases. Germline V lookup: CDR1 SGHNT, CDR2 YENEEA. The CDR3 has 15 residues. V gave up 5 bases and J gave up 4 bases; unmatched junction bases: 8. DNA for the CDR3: TGTGCCAGCAGCCCCCGGCTAGCGGAGTACAATGAGCAGTTCTTC. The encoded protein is CASSPRLAEYNEQFF.

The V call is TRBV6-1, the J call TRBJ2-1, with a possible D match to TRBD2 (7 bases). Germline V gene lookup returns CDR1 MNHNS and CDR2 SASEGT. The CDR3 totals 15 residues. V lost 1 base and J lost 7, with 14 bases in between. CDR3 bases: TGTGCCAGCAGTGAAGGTCTAAGGGGGGGAAATGAGCAGTTCTTC. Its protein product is CASSEGLRGGNEQFF.

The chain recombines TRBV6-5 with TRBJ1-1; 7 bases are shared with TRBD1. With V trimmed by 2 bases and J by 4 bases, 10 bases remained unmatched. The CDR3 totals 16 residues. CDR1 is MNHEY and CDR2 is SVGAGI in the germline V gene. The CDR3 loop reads CASSYGSGGFSTEAFF. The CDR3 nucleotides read TGTGCCAGCAGTTACGGGTCAGGGGGGTTCAGCACTGAAGCTTTCTTT.

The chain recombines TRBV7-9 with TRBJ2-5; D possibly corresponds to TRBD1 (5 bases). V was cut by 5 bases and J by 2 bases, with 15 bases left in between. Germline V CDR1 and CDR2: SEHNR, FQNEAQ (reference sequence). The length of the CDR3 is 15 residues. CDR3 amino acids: CASSPNGQGQETQYF. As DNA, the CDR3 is TGTGCCAGCAGCCCAAACGGCCAGGGTCAAGAGACCCAGTACTTC.

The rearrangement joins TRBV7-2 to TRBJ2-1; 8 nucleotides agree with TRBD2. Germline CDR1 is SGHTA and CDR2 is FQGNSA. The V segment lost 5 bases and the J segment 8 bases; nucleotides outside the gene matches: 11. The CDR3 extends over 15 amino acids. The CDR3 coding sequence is TGTGCCAGCAGCCCCCGGGTAGCGGGACGACATGAGCAGTTCTTC. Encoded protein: CASSPRVAGRHEQFF.

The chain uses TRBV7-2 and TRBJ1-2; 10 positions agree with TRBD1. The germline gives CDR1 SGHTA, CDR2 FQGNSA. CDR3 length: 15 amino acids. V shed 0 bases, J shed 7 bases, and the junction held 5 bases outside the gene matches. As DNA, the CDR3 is TGTGCCAGCAGCTTAGCGCCCCGGGACAGGGGTGGCTACACCTTC. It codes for CASSLAPRDRGGYTF.

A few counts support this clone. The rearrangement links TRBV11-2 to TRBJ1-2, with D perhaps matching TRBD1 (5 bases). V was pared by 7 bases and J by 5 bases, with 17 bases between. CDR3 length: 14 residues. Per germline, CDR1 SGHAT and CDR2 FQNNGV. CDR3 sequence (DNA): TGTGCCAGCACCTTTGGCCTTCAGGGATATGGCTACACCTTC. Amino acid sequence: CASTFGLQGYGYTF.

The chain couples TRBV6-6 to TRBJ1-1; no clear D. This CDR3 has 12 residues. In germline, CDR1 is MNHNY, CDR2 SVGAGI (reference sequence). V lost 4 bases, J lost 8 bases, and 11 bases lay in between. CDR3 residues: CASSSPNREAFF. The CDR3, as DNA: TGTGCCAGCAGTTCCCCAAATCGGGAAGCTTTCTTT.

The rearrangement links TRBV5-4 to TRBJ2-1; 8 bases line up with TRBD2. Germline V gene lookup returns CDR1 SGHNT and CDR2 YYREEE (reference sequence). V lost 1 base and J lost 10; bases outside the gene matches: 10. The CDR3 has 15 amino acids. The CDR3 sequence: CASSLITSGGREQFF. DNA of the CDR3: TGTGCCAGCAGCTTGATTACTAGCGGAGGGAGAGAGCAGTTCTTC.

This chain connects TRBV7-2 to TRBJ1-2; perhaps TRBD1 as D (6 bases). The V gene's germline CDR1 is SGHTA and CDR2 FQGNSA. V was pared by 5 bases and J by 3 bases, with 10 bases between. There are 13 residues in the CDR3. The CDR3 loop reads CASSPRTDYGYTF. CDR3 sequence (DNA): TGTGCCAGCAGCCCAAGGACAGACTATGGCTACACCTTC.